This T cell receptor (beta chain) is drawn from a study of blood T cell repertoires in COVID-19. Sequenced by immunoSEQ multiplex PCR; TCRdb stores in-frame clones only, minus some. The sample has nearly 350,000 clones, roughly 90% seen once. This clone showed up just a few times. CDR3 length equals 14 residues. The V end was cut by 2 bases, the J end by 4 bases, with 11 bases between. Germline V gives CDR1 LGHDT, CDR2 YNNKEL (reference sequence). The genes are TRBV3-1 (or the pseudogene TRBV3-2) and TRBJ1-1, with D perhaps TRBD1 (6 bases). The receptor's source is a woman in her seventies with COVID-19, enrolled during active disease. What was sequenced was peripheral blood. DNA of the CDR3: TGTGCCAGCAGCCAATTCCAGGGGAGCACTGAAGCTTTCTTT. Protein product: CASSQFQGSTEAFF.